This TCR beta chain was recorded in a study of identifying expanded T cells in peripheral blood. Findings and limits, study-wide: Differentially abundant clones: 0.95 to 1.5 between replicates, 16.4 at roughly 15 days, 19 to 20 at four. Across healthy donors, higher total template counts meant significantly greater roughly two-week count variance.

The data were produced by immunoSEQ multiplex PCR, yet TCRdb's version contains in-frame clones alone and is incomplete. The table has roughly 86,000 clones, more than 75% seen once. Per the germline V gene, CDR1 is MNHEY and CDR2 is SMNVEV (reference sequence). The CDR3 contains 13 residues. V lost 7 bases to trimming and J lost 7 bases, with 13 bases between them. Details on this clone: What it binds is not known.

Collection occurred without any documented infections or immune events in donors. The chain has TRBV27 and TRBJ2-2; D uncertain. The material sequenced was blood. This receptor was taken from a person aged 18 to 70 in good health. The CDR3 DNA reads as TGTGCCAGCAACCCCTCGTCGAACGGGGAGCTGTTTTTT. Translation gives CASNPSSNGELFF.